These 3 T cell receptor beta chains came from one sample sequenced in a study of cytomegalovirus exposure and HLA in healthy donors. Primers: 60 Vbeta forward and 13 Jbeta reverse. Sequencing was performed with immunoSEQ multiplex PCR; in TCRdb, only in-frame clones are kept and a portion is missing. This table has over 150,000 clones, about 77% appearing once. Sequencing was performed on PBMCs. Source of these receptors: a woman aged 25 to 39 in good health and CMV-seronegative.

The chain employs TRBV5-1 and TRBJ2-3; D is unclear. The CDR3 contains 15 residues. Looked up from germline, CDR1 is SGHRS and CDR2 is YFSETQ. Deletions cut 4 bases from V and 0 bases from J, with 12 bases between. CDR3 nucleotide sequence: TGCGCCAGCAGCAGAAATTCACATAGCACAGATACGCAGTATTTT. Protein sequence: CASSRNSHSTDTQYF.

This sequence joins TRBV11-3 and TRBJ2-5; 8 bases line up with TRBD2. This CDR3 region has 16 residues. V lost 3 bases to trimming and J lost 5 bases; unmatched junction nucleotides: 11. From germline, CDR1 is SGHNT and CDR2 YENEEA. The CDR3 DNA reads TGTGCCAGCAGCTTCGGGAGCGGGAGTTCGCGGGAGACCCAGTACTTC. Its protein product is CASSFGSGSSRETQYF.

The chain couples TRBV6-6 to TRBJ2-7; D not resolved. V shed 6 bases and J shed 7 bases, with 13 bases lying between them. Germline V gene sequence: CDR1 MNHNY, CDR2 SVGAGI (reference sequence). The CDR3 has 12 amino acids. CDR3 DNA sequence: TGTGCCAGCAGCCCCTCAAACGGGGAGCAGTACTTC. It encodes CASSPSNGEQYF.